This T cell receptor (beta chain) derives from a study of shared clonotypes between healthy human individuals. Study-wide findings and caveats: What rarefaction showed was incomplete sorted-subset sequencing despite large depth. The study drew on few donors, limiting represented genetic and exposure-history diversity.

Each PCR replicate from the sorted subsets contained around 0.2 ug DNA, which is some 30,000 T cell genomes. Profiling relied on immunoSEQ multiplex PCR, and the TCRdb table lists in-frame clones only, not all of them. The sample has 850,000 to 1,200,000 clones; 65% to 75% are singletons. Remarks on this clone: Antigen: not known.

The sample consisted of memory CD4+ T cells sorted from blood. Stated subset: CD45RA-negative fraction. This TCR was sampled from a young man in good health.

The CDR3 is CASSYSNLSPLHF. In DNA, the CDR3 is TGTGCCAGCAGTTACTCGAATCTTTCACCCCTCCACTTT. This chain connects TRBV6-5 to TRBJ1-6; unclear D gene. In germline, CDR1 is MNHEY, CDR2 SVGAGI. CDR3 size: 13 residues. Trimming shortened V by 0 bases and J by 9 bases, and 6 bases separated the two germline ends.